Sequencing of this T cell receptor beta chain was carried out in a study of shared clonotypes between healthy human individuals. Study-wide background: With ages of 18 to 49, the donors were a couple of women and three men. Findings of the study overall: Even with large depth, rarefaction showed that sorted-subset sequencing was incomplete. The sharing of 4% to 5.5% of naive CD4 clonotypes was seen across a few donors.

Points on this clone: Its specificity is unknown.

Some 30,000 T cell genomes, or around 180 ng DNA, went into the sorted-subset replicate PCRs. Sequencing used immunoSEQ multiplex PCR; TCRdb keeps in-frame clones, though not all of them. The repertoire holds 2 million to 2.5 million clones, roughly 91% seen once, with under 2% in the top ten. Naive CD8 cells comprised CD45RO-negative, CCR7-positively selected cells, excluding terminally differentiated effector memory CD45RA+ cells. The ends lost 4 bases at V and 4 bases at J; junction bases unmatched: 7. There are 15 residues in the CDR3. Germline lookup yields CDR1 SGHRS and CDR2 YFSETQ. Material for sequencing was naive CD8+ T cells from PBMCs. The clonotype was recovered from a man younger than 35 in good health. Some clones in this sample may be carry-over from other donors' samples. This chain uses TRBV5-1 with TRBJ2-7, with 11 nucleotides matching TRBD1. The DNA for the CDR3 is TGCGCCAGCAGCCAGGACAGGGGGCCAGGGTACGAGCAGTACTTC. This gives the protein CASSQDRGPGYEQYF.